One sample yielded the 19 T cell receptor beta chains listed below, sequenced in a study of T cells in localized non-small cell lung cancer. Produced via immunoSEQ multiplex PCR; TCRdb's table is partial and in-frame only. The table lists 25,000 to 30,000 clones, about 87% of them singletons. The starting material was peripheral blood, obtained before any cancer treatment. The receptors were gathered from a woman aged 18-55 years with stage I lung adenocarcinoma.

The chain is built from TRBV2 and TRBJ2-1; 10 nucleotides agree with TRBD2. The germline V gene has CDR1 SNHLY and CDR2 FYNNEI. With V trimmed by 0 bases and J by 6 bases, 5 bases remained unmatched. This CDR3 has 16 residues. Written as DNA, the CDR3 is TGTGCCAGCAGTGAAGCGCCCAGCGGGAGGGGCAATGAGCAGTTCTTC. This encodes CASSEAPSGRGNEQFF.

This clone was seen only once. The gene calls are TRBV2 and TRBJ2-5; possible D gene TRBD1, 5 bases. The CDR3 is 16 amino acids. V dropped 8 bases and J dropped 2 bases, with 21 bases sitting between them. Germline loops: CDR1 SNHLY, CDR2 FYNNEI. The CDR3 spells CASQSPQGRLQETQYF. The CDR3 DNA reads TGTGCCAGCCAGTCCCCCCAGGGTCGATTGCAAGAGACCCAGTACTTC.

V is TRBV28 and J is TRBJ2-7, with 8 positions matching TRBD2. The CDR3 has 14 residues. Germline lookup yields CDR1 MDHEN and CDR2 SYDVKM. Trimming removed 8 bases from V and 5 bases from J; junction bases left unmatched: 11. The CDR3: CASGIRSGTHEQYF. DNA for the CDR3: TGTGCCAGCGGAATACGTAGCGGGACGCACGAGCAGTACTTC.

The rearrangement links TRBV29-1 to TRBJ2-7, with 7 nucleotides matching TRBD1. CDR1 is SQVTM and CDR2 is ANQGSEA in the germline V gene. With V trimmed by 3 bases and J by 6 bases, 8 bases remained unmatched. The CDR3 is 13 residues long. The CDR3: CSVDGQEEAEQYF. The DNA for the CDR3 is TGCAGCGTTGATGGACAGGAAGAGGCCGAGCAGTACTTC.

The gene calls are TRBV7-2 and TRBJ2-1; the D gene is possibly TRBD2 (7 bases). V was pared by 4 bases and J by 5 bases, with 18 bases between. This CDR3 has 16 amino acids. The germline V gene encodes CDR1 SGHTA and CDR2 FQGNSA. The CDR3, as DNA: TGTGCCAGCAGCTCCTTCCCTAGGGGGGGTAACAATGAGCAGTTCTTC. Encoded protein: CASSSFPRGGNNEQFF.

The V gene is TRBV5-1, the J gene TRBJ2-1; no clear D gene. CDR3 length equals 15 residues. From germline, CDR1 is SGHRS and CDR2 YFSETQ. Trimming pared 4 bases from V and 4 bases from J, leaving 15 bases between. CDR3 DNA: TGCGCCAGCAGCACGGGCCTTGCGAGTTACAATGAGCAGTTCTTC. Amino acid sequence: CASSTGLASYNEQFF.

The CDR3 protein is CASSLSGRWETQYF. Written as DNA, the CDR3 is TGTGCCAGCAGCCTTAGCGGGAGGTGGGAGACCCAGTACTTC. This chain joins TRBV6-5 and TRBJ2-5; 10 bases match TRBD2. The CDR3 has 14 amino acids. V gave up 6 bases and J gave up 5 bases; unmatched junction bases: 6. Germline V CDR1 and CDR2: MNHEY, SVGAGI.

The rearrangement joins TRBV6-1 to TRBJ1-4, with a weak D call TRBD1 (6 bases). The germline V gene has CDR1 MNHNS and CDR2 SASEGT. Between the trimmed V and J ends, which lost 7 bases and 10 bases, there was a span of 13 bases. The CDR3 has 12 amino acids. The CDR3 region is CASTGGEGKLFF. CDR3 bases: TGTGCCAGCACGGGGGGCGAGGGAAAACTGTTTTTT.

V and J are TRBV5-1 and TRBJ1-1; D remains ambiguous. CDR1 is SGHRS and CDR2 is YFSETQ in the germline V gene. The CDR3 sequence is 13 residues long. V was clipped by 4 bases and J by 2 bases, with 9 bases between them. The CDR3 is CASSPDVNTEAFF. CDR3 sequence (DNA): TGCGCCAGCAGCCCGGATGTAAACACTGAAGCTTTCTTT.

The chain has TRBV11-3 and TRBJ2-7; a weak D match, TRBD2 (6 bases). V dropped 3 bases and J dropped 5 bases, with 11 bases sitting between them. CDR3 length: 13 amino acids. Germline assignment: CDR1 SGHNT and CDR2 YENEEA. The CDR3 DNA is TGTGCCAGCAGCTTCGGGGGTGCCAACGAGCAGTACTTC. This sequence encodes CASSFGGANEQYF.

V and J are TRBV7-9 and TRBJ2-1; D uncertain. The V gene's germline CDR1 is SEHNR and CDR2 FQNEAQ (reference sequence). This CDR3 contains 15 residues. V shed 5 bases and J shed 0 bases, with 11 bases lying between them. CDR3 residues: CASSKEYASYNEQFF. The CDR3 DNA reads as TGTGCCAGCAGCAAGGAGTACGCCTCCTACAATGAGCAGTTCTTC.

CDR3: CASNQQGPTYGYTF. The CDR3 bases are TGTGCCAGCAATCAACAGGGTCCTACCTATGGCTACACCTTC. This chain links TRBV28 with TRBJ1-2; a possible D gene is TRBD1 (6 bases). Trimming took off 7 bases at V and 4 bases at J, with 16 bases between the two ends. The CDR3 is 14 residues long. Germline CDR1 is MDHEN and CDR2 is SYDVKM.

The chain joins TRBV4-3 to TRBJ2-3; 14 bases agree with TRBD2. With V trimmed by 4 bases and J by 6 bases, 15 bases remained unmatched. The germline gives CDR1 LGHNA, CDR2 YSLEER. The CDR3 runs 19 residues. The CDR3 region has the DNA TGCGCCAGCAGCCCGCGCTGGACTAGCGGGAGGCCTTTGTGGGATACGCAGTATTTT. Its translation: CASSPRWTSGRPLWDTQYF.

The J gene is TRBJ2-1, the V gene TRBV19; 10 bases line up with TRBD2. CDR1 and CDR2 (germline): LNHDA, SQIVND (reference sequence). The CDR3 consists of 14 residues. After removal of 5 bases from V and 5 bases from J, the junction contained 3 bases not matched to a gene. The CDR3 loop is CASSGGLANNEQFF. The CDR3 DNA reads TGTGCCAGTAGTGGGGGACTAGCGAACAATGAGCAGTTCTTC.

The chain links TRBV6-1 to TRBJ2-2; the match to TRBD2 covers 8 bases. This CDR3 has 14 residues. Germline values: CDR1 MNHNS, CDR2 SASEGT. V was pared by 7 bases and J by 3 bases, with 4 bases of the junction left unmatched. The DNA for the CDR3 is TGTGCCAGCAAAAAAGCGGGGGACACCGGGGAGCTGTTTTTT. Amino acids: CASKKAGDTGELFF.

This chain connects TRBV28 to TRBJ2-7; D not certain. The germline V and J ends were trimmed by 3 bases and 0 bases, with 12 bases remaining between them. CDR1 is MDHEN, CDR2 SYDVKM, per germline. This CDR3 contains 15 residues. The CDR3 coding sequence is TGTGCCAGCAGTTTGTCTGTCCCAGGCTCCTACGAGCAGTACTTC. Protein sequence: CASSLSVPGSYEQYF. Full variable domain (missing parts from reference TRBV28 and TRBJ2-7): DVKVTQSSRYLVKRTGEKVFLECVQDMDHENMFWYRQDPGLGLRLIYFSYDVKMKEKGDIPEGYSVSREKKERFSLILESASTNQTSMYLCASSLSVPGSYEQYFGPGTRLTVT.

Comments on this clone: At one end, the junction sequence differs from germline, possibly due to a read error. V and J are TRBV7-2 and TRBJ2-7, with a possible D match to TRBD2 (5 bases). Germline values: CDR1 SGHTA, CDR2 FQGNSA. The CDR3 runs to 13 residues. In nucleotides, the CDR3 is TGTGCCAGCAGCTTAGCGGGAGTAAATATCGCGGAATTC. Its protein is CASSLAGVNIAEF.

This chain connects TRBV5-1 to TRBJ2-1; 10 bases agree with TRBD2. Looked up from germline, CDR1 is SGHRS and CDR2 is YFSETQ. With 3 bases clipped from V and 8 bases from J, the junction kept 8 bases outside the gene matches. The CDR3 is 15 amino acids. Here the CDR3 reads CASSSEREGLDEQFF. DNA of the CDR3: TGCGCCAGCAGCTCCGAGCGGGAGGGCCTTGATGAGCAGTTCTTC.

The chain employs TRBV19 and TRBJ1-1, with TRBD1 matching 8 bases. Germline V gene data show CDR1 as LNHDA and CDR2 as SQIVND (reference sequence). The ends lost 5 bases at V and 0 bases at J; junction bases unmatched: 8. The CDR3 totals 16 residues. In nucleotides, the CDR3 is TGTGCCAGTAGTGAAGACAGGGGTCTGGTGAACACTGAAGCTTTCTTT. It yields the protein CASSEDRGLVNTEAFF.